Below, 26 T cell receptor beta chains from the same sample are listed, as sequenced in a study of Ad26.COV2.S vaccination and SARS-CoV-2 variants. Treatment reported: some 20 received Ad26.COV2.S at low or high dose, single or two shots; 5 received placebo; per-sample allocation not given. Each sample was drawn 63 days after the first injection (of vaccine or placebo). Measured with immunoSEQ multiplex PCR; TCRdb has only the in-frame clones, and not every one. The sample carries 380,000 or so clones, around 90% recorded once. The sample was peripheral blood, taken in a trial of Ad26.COV2.S vaccine versus placebo. The receptors were gathered from a person aged 18-60 years who received the Ad26.COV2.S COVID-19 vaccine or a placebo.

This clone was recorded only once. The chain carries TRBV12-5 and TRBJ1-2, with D perhaps TRBD1 (6 bases). Germline CDR1 is LGHNT and CDR2 is FRNRAP. The V end lost 0 bases, the J end lost 7 bases, and 15 bases lay between the germline ends. The CDR3 covers 15 residues. In DNA form, the CDR3 reads TGTGCTAGTGGTTTGGTACTCAGGGACAAGGGTGGCTACACCTTC. It encodes CASGLVLRDKGGYTF.

V is TRBV30 and J is TRBJ1-2, with D unresolved. Germline CDR1 and CDR2: GTSNPN and SVGIG (reference sequence). This CDR3 is built from 11 residues. Trimming took 5 bases from V and 8 from J, leaving 12 bases between them. The CDR3 nucleotides read TGTGCCTGGGCGACATATAAGGGCTACACCTTC. It translates to CAWATYKGYTF.

The sample holds one count of this clone. The chain uses TRBV2 and TRBJ1-5; D is undetermined. The CDR3 sequence is 13 residues long. Trimming shortened V by 6 bases and J by 2 bases, and 8 bases separated the two germline ends. Germline lookup yields CDR1 SNHLY and CDR2 FYNNEI. CDR3 sequence: CASRSQGNQPQHF. The CDR3 region has the DNA TGTGCCAGCAGGAGTCAGGGCAATCAGCCCCAGCATTTT.

CDR3 in DNA: TGTGCCAGCAGCTCAGGGATCACGAACACTGAAGCTTTCTTT. Residues: CASSSGITNTEAFF. This chain links TRBV7-8 with TRBJ1-1; D might be TRBD1 (5 bases). In germline, CDR1 is SGHVS, CDR2 FQNEAQ. V gave up 4 bases and J gave up 1 base, with 10 bases separating them. CDR3 length: 14 amino acids. Using reference TRBV7-8 and TRBJ1-1 for the parts outside the CDR3, the full variable domain is GAGVSQSPRYKVAKRGQDVALRCDPISGHVSLFWYQQALGQGPEFLTYFQNEAQLDKSGLPSDRFFAERPEGSVSTLKIQRTQQEDSAVYLCASSSGITNTEAFFGQGTRLTVV.

The chain couples TRBV5-6 to TRBJ1-2, with D possibly TRBD1 on 5 matching bases. Germline V gene data show CDR1 as SGHDT and CDR2 as YYEEEE. This CDR3 has 14 residues. The V end was cut by 5 bases, the J end by 3 bases, with 14 bases between. The chain's CDR3 is CASREGPWDYGYTF. The DNA of the CDR3 is TGTGCCAGCAGGGAGGGACCGTGGGACTATGGCTACACCTTC.

The V gene is TRBV29-1, the J gene TRBJ2-5; 12 nucleotides line up with TRBD1. The length of the CDR3 is 14 residues. V shed 7 bases and J 3 bases; nucleotides not matched to a gene: 6. Germline V gene sequence: CDR1 SQVTM, CDR2 ANQGSEA. The CDR3 sequence is CSAPGQGAEETQYF. Written as DNA, the CDR3 is TGCAGCGCACCGGGACAGGGGGCAGAAGAGACCCAGTACTTC.

This rearrangement joins TRBV19 to TRBJ1-3, with D uncertain. The CDR3 has 17 amino acids. Looked up from germline, CDR1 is LNHDA and CDR2 is SQIVND (reference sequence). Trimming shortened V by 3 bases and J by 0 bases, and 15 bases separated the two germline ends. The CDR3 region has the DNA TGTGCCAGTAGTATGAGCCCGAGGATGATCTCTGGAAACACCATATATTTT. Its protein product is CASSMSPRMISGNTIYF.

The CDR3 spells CASSYSSAYSGTEAFF. Written as DNA, the CDR3 is TGTGCCAGCAGTTACTCGAGCGCGTACAGTGGGACTGAAGCTTTCTTT. The chain has TRBV6-5 and TRBJ1-1; no clear D gene. Per the germline V gene, CDR1 is MNHEY and CDR2 is SVGAGI. This CDR3 contains 16 residues. Trimming removed 0 bases at V and 5 bases at J, with 16 bases between.

The CDR3 nucleotides are TGTGCCAGCAGCCAAGATACCCCAGGTACCTACGAGCAGTACTTC. This translates into CASSQDTPGTYEQYF. This rearrangement joins TRBV4-2 to TRBJ2-7; D is ambiguous. Trimming took 0 bases from V and 2 from J, leaving 11 bases between them. Germline CDR1 LGHNA, CDR2 YNFKEQ. The CDR3 runs 15 residues.

V and J are TRBV12-3 or TRBV12-4 and TRBJ1-1; D is ambiguous. This CDR3 is 13 amino acids long. Trimming took 7 bases from V and 1 from J, leaving 10 bases between them. The CDR3 protein is CASILPGNTEAFF. The DNA of the CDR3 is TGTGCCAGCATATTACCGGGGAACACTGAAGCTTTCTTT.

This chain connects TRBV3-1 (or the pseudogene TRBV3-2) to TRBJ1-2, with D hard to call. Per germline, CDR1 LGHDT and CDR2 YNNKEL (reference sequence). Trimming pared 1 base from V and 7 bases from J, leaving 16 bases between. CDR3 length equals 15 residues. CDR3 sequence (DNA): TGTGCCAGCAGCCAAGTGCAGTTACGCGGTCGTGGCTACACCTTC. It is translated as CASSQVQLRGRGYTF.

The V and J genes are TRBV10-3 and TRBJ1-6, with a possible D match to TRBD1 (5 bases). The ends were cut back, 3 bases at V and 8 bases at J, with 8 bases in the middle. Germline V gene data show CDR1 as ENHRY and CDR2 as SYGVKD. The CDR3 contains 13 residues. The CDR3 here is CAISEQQDSPLHF. CDR3 nucleotides: TGTGCCATCAGTGAACAACAGGATTCACCCCTCCACTTT.

This chain joins TRBV4-1 and TRBJ1-4; TRBD1 is a possible D gene (5 bases). Germline V gives CDR1 MGHRA, CDR2 YSYEKL. V lost 3 bases, J lost 14 bases, and 28 bases lay in between. The CDR3 has 17 amino acids. In DNA form, the CDR3 reads TGCGCCAGCAGCCAGGGGGGTTCGGGACGAAAAACCTCCTTTCTGTTTTTT. This sequence encodes CASSQGGSGRKTSFLFF.

J is TRBJ1-6 and V is TRBV6-6; D gene ambiguous. Trimming stripped 0 bases from V and 8 bases from J, with 8 bases between. Germline CDR1 is MNHNY and CDR2 is SVGAGI (reference sequence). This CDR3 is 14 amino acids long. CDR3 sequence (DNA): TGTGCCAGCAGTTACTCGGGAGTTGATTCACCCCTCCACTTT. Translated, it gives CASSYSGVDSPLHF.

This clone was counted once. This chain connects TRBV9 to TRBJ2-7, with TRBD1 matching over 9 bases. The CDR3 loop spans 13 amino acids. Germline CDR1 and CDR2: SGDLS and YYNGEE. V lost 0 bases and J lost 6; bases outside the gene matches: 1. CDR3 loop: CASSVGTGAEQYF. As DNA, the CDR3 is TGTGCCAGCAGCGTAGGGACAGGGGCCGAGCAGTACTTC.

This chain connects TRBV18 to TRBJ1-6; no definite D call. V dropped 3 bases and J dropped 0 bases, with 9 bases sitting between them. This CDR3 is 16 amino acids long. Germline V gene data show CDR1 as KGHSH and CDR2 as LQKENI. As DNA, the CDR3 is TGTGCCAGCTCACCCAAGCAGAGCTCCTATAATTCACCCCTCCACTTT. Its translation is CASSPKQSSYNSPLHF.

The chain carries TRBV9 and TRBJ2-2; 7 bases agree with TRBD1. From germline, CDR1 is SGDLS and CDR2 YYNGEE. The J segment lost 4 bases and the V segment lost 0 bases, leaving 3 bases of the junction unmatched. The CDR3 consists of 15 residues. The CDR3 reads CASSVEGARTGELFF. CDR3 DNA sequence: TGTGCCAGCAGCGTAGAGGGGGCCCGCACCGGGGAGCTGTTTTTT. Drawing the rest from reference TRBV9 and TRBJ2-2, the complete variable domain is DSGVTQTPKHLITATGQRVTLRCSPRSGDLSVYWYQQSLDQGLQFLIQYYNGEERAKGNILERFSAQQFPDLHSELNLSSLELGDSALYFCASSVEGARTGELFFGEGSRLTVL.

The chain combines TRBV11-2 with TRBJ2-3, with D possibly being TRBD1 or TRBD2 (6 bases each). The germline CDR1 and CDR2 sequences are SGHAT and FQNNGV. This CDR3 contains 15 residues. The germline V and J ends were trimmed by 4 bases and 5 bases, with 16 bases remaining between them. The CDR3 bases are TGTGCCAGCAGCTCCCGGGGGCCCCCCGTAGATACGCAGTATTTT. This translates into CASSSRGPPVDTQYF.

The chain has TRBV5-5 and TRBJ1-1, with 7 positions matching TRBD1. The CDR3 length is 14 residues. Germline loops: CDR1 SGHKS, CDR2 YYEKEE (reference sequence). V was clipped by 4 bases and J by 7 bases; unmatched bases: 10. The CDR3 loop reads CASSAQGGYGEAFF. CDR3 sequence (DNA): TGTGCCAGCAGCGCCCAGGGGGGTTACGGTGAAGCTTTCTTT. Filled out from reference TRBV5-5 and TRBJ1-1, the complete variable domain reads DAGVTQSPTHLIKTRGQQVTLRCSPISGHKSVSWYQQVLGQGPQFIFQYYEKEERGRGNFPDRFSARQFPNYSSELNVNALLLGDSALYLCASSAQGGYGEAFFGQGTRLTVV.

This chain uses TRBV7-7 with TRBJ2-2; 8 positions match TRBD2. This CDR3 has 16 amino acids. The ends lost 1 base at V and 3 bases at J; junction bases unmatched: 4. Germline V gene sequence: CDR1 SSHAT, CDR2 FNYEAQ (reference sequence). DNA for the CDR3: TGTGCCAGCAGCTTAGTTGCACTAGCGGACACCGGGGAGCTGTTTTTT. Residues: CASSLVALADTGELFF.

The chain employs TRBV7-6 and TRBJ2-7; D might be TRBD2 (5 bases). CDR3 length: 14 residues. Germline CDR1 is SGHVS and CDR2 is FNYEAQ. Trimming removed 4 bases from V and 1 base from J, with 11 bases in between. The CDR3 DNA sequence: TGTGCCAGCAGCTCTCCAGAGGGATCCTACGAGCAGTACTTC. It encodes CASSSPEGSYEQYF.

This chain links TRBV7-3 with TRBJ2-3; possibly TRBD2 for D (5 bases). CDR1 SGHTA and CDR2 FQGTGA come from the germline V gene. This CDR3 spans 18 amino acids. V was trimmed by 1 base and J by 5 bases, leaving 22 bases between them. Here the CDR3 reads CASSLSYFGLEVGDTQYF. DNA of the CDR3: TGTGCCAGCAGCTTAAGCTATTTCGGACTGGAAGTTGGAGATACGCAGTATTTT.

This clone was seen a few times. In nucleotides, the CDR3 is TGTGCCAGCAGCCAAGTTACGGGGGTCGGTACTGAAGCTTTCTTT. It translates to CASSQVTGVGTEAFF. V usage is TRBV4-2 and J usage is TRBJ1-1; a possible D gene is TRBD1 (5 bases). Trimming took 1 base from V and 5 from J, leaving 14 bases between them. The CDR3 totals 15 residues. From germline, CDR1 is LGHNA and CDR2 YNFKEQ.

CDR3 sequence: CASRSRTGTHNEQFF. Here the CDR3 DNA reads TGTGCCAGCAGGTCCCGGACAGGCACACACAATGAGCAGTTCTTC. V and J are TRBV5-4 and TRBJ2-1; TRBD1 aligns across 7 bases. The CDR3 has 15 amino acids. The V gene's germline CDR1 is SGHNT and CDR2 YYREEE (reference sequence). J lost 5 bases, V lost 5 bases, and 10 bases had no gene match.

This clone turned up a few times. The chain combines TRBV4-3 with TRBJ1-6; tentatively, D is TRBD1 (6 bases). CDR1 and CDR2 from the germline V gene are LGHNA and YSLEER. The CDR3 loop spans 15 amino acids. V lost 4 bases to trimming and J lost 9 bases, with 16 bases between them. CDR3 in amino acids: CASSPSDRRSSPLHF. The DNA for the CDR3 is TGCGCCAGCAGCCCCTCCGACAGGCGCAGTTCACCCCTCCACTTT.

The genes are TRBV7-2 and TRBJ1-2, with D perhaps matching TRBD1 (6 bases). CDR1 and CDR2 (germline): SGHTA, FQGNSA. The CDR3 has 13 amino acids. V lost 10 bases and J 4 bases, leaving 16 bases between the germline ends. CDR3 nucleotide sequence: TGTGCCAAGAAGACAGGTCCCGGCTATGGCTACACCTTC. This codes for CAKKTGPGYGYTF.